This T cell receptor beta chain was observed in a study of long-term antiretroviral therapy in people with HIV. Study-level findings and limits: Pre-ART-expanded clones dominated the repertoire at all time points. Blood in the study was drawn between about 2003 and 2017, possibly under older ART regimens, which may be less effective than current ones. Repertoires with HIV possessed tighter CDR3 length spans than those of controls.

In the case of this clone: Antigen: not known.

Version v3.0 of the immunoSEQ assay was performed at survey level. Sequencing used immunoSEQ multiplex PCR; TCRdb keeps in-frame clones, though not all of them. The data show 30,000 or so clones, 65% to 75% seen once. The CDR3 contains 15 residues. Germline V CDR1 and CDR2: GTSNPN, SVGIG (reference sequence). Trimming pared 1 base from V and 6 bases from J, leaving 15 bases between. The sample was unsorted PBMCs, taken 3 years after starting antiretroviral therapy. The sequence derives from a man aged 50 or older with HIV. The V and J genes are TRBV30 and TRBJ2-2; the D call may be TRBD1 or TRBD2 (6 bases each). The DNA of the CDR3 is TGTGCCTGGAGTGGGGGGGCGTTGCGGGCCGGGGAGCTGTTTTTT. This gives the protein CAWSGGALRAGELFF.